This T cell receptor beta chain was found in a study of blood T cell repertoires in COVID-19. The wider study: Sites in the United States, Italy and Spain provided acute and convalescent COVID-19 samples. T cells, B-cell-depleted T cells, or PBMCs provided the cDNA or gDNA that served as material.

Per the original data handling: Counts of nucleated cells, estimated from reference gene primer amplification, were obtained. The data were produced by immunoSEQ multiplex PCR, yet TCRdb's version contains in-frame clones alone and is incomplete. That table gives V, J and clone size, and the DNA gave D and trimming. In the table there are about 250,000 clones, approximately 85% of which are singletons. This CDR3 contains 15 residues. Trimming cost V 2 bases and J 3 bases, with 13 bases left between them. The V gene's germline CDR1 is KGHSH and CDR2 LQKENI. The sample consisted of peripheral blood. The receptor was isolated from a man between 45 and 60 years old with active or convalescent COVID-19. The genes are TRBV18 and TRBJ1-1; D may be TRBD1 (6 bases). CDR3 loop: CASSPDIQGYTEAFF. CDR3 nucleotide sequence: TGTGCCAGCTCACCAGATATACAGGGTTACACTGAAGCTTTCTTT.